This record looks at one T cell receptor beta chain sequence and its context. Antigen: not known. Populations isolated by sorting all had purity greater than 95%. The entry originates in a study of beta chain features in type 1 diabetes. Study-level results: Any role of HLA type in TCRB rearrangement remained unresolved here. An over-representation of cells with high TCR expression could result from cDNA sequencing.

This CDR3 is built from 11 residues. Looked up from germline, CDR1 is MNHNY and CDR2 is SVGAGI (reference sequence). V lost 6 bases and J 0 bases, leaving 3 bases between the germline ends. The whole isolated RNA underwent reverse transcription, so sequencing captured expressed TCRB transcripts. Using immunoSEQ multiplex PCR, the repertoire was profiled, and TCRdb retains in-frame clones only, with some absent. The table has about 38,000 clones, roughly 67% seen once. The origin of this receptor is a young woman in good health. The specimen was Tregs from blood. This chain joins TRBV6-6 and TRBJ2-7; no firm D call. Written as DNA, the CDR3 is TGTGCCAGCAGCTTCTCCTACGAGCAGTACTTC. Amino acid sequence: CASSFSYEQYF.